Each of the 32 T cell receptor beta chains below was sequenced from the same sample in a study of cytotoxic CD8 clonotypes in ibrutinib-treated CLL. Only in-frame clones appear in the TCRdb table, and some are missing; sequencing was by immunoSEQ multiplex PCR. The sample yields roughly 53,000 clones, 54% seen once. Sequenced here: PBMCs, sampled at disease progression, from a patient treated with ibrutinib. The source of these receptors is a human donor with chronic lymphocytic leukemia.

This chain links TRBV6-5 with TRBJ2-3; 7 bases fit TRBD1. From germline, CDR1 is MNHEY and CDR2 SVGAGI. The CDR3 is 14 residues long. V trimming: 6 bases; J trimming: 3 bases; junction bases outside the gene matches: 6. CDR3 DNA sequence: TGTGCCAGCAGATTACAGGGGATGACAGATACGCAGTATTTT. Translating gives CASRLQGMTDTQYF.

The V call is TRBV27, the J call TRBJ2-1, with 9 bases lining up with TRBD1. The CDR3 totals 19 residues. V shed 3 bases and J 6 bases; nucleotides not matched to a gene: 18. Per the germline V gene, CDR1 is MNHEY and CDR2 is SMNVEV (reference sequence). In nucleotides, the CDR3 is TGTGCCAGCAGTTTTCAATTTAAAGTCCGGGACAGGGTGTCCAATGAGCAGTTCTTC. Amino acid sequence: CASSFQFKVRDRVSNEQFF.

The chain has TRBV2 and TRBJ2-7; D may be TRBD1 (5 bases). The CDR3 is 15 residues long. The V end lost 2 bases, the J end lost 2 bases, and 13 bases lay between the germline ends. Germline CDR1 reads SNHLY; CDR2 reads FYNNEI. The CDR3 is CASSERGSSAYEQYF. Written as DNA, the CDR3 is TGTGCCAGCAGTGAAAGGGGCAGCTCAGCCTACGAGCAGTACTTC.

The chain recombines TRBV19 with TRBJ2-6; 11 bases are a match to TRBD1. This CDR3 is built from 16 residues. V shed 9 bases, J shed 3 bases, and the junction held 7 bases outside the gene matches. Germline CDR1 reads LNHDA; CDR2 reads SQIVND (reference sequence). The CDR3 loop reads CASRTGGAGGANVLTF. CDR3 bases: TGTGCCAGCCGGACAGGGGGCGCGGGTGGGGCCAACGTCCTGACTTTC.

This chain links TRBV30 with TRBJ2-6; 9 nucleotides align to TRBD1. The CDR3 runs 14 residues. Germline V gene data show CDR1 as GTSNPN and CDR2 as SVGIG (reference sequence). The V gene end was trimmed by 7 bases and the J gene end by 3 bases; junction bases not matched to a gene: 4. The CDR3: CALTGGGGANVLTF. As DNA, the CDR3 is TGTGCCTTAACAGGGGGCGGTGGGGCCAACGTCCTGACTTTC. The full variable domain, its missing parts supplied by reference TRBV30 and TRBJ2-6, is SQTIHQWPATLVQPVGSPLSLECTVEGTSNPNLYWYRQAAGRGLQLLFYSVGIGQISSEVPQNLSASRPQDRQFILSSKKLLLSDSGFYLCALTGGGGANVLTFGAGSRLTVL.

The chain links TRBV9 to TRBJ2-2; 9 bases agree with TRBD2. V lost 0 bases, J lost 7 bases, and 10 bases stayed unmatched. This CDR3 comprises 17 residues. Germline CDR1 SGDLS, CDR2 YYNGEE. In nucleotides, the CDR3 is TGTGCCAGCAGCGTAGAGCTCCGGACTAGCGTACACGGGGAGCTGTTTTTT. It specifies CASSVELRTSVHGELFF.

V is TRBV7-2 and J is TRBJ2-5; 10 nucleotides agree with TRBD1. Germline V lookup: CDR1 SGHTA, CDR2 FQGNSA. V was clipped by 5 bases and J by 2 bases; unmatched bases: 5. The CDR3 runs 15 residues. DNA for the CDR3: TGTGCCAGCAGCAGACAGGGGGCAGGACAAGAGACCCAGTACTTC. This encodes CASSRQGAGQETQYF.

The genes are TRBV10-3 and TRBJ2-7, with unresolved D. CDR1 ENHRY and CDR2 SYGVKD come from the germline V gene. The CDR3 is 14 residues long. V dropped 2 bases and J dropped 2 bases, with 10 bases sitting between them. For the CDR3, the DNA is TGTGCCATCAGTGAGGTACAGTTAGCCTACGAGCAGTACTTC. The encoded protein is CAISEVQLAYEQYF.

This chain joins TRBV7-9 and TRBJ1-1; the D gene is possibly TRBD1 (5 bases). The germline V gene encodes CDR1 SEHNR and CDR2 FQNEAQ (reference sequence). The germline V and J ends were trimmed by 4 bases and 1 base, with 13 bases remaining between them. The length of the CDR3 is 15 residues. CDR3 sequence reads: CASSSPRDSNTEAFF. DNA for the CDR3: TGTGCCAGCAGCTCCCCCAGGGATTCGAACACTGAAGCTTTCTTT.

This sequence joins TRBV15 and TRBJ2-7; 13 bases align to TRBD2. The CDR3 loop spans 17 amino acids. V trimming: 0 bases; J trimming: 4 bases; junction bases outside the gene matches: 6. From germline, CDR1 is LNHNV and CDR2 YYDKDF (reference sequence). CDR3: CATSRDRTSGGIYEQYF. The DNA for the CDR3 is TGTGCCACCAGCAGAGACAGGACTAGCGGGGGTATTTACGAGCAGTACTTC.

CDR3 sequence (DNA): TGTGCCAGCAGCGTAGGTGGACGAACAGGTGGGACCGGGGAGCTGTTTTTT. Its translation is CASSVGGRTGGTGELFF. V is TRBV9 and J is TRBJ2-2, with D perhaps TRBD1 (5 bases). This CDR3 spans 17 amino acids. Trimming left V 0 bases short and J 5 bases short, with 17 bases between. Germline CDR1 reads SGDLS; CDR2 reads YYNGEE.

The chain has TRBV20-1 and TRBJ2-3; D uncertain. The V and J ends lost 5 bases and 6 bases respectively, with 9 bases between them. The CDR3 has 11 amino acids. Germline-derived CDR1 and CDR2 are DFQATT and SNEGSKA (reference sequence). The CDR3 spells CSAGPVDTQYF. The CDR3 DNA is TGCAGTGCTGGTCCCGTGGATACGCAGTATTTT.

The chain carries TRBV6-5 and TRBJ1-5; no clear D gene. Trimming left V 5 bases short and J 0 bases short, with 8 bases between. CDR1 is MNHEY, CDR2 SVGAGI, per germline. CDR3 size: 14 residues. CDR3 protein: CASSRERSNQPQHF. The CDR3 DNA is TGTGCCAGCAGTAGGGAACGTAGCAATCAGCCCCAGCATTTT.

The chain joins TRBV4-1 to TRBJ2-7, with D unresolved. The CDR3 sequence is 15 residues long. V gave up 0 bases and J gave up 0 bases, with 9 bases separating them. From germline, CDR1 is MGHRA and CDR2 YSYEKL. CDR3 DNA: TGCGCCAGCAGCCAAGAAATTGAGGTCTCCTACGAGCAGTACTTC. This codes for CASSQEIEVSYEQYF.

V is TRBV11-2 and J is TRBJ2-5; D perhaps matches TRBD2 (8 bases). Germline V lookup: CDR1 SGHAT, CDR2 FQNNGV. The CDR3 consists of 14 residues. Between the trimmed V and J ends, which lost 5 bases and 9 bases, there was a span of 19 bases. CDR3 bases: TGTGCCAGCAGCCTCACGGGAGGGGGCGGTCCCCAGTACTTC. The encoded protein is CASSLTGGGGPQYF.

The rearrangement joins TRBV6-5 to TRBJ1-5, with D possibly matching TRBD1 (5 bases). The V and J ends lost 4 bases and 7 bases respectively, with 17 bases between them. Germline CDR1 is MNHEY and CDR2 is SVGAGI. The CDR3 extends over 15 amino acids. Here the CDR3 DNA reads TGTGCCAGCAGTTCCAGGGACGGAGGGAGACAGCCCCAGCATTTT. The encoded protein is CASSSRDGGRQPQHF.

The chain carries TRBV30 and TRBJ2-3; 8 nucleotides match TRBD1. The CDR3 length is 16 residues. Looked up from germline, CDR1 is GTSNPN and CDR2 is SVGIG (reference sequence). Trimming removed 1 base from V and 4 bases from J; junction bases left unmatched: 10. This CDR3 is CAWSAGTGFVADTQYF. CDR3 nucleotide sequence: TGTGCCTGGAGTGCCGGGACAGGCTTTGTGGCAGATACGCAGTATTTT. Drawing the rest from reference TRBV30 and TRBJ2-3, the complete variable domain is SQTIHQWPATLVQPVGSPLSLECTVEGTSNPNLYWYRQAAGRGLQLLFYSVGIGQISSEVPQNLSASRPQDRQFILSSKKLLLSDSGFYLCAWSAGTGFVADTQYFGPGTRLTVL.

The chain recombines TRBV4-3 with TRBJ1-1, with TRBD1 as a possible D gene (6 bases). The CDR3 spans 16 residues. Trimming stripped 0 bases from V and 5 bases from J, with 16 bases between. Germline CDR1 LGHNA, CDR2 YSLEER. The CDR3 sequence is CASSQDWGPWGTEAFF. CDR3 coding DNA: TGCGCCAGCAGCCAAGATTGGGGGCCATGGGGAACTGAAGCTTTCTTT.

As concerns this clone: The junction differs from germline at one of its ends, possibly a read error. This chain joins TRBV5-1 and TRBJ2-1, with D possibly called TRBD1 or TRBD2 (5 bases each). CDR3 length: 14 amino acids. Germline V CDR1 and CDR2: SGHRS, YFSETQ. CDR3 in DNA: TGCGCCAGCAGCTTGGATGTGAGGGTGGGGCGTGAGATCTTC. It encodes CASSLDVRVGREIF. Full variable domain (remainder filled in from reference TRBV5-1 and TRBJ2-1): KAGVTQTPRYLIKTRGQQVTLSCSPISGHRSVSWYQQTPGQGLQFLFEYFSETQRNKGNFPGRFSGRQFSNSRSEMNVSTLELGDSALYLCASSLDVRVGREIFGPGTRLTVL.

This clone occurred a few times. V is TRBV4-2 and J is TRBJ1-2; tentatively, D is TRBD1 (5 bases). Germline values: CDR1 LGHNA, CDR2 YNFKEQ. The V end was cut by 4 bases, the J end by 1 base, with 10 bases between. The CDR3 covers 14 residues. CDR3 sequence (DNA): TGTGCCAGCAGCCTGGGACTCCTTAACTATGGCTACACCTTC. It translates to CASSLGLLNYGYTF.

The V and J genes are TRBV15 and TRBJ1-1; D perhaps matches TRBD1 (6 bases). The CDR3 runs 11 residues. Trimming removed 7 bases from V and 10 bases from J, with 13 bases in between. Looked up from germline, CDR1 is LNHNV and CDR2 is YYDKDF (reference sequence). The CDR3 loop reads CATTQGAGAFF. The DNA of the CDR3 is TGTGCCACCACACAGGGCGCGGGAGCTTTCTTT. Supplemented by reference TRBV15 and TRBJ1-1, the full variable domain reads DAMVIQNPRYQVTQFGKPVTLSCSQTLNHNVMYWYQQKSSQAPKLLFHYYDKDFNNEADTPDNFQSRRPNTSFCFLDIRSPGLGDTAMYLCATTQGAGAFFGQGTRLTVV.

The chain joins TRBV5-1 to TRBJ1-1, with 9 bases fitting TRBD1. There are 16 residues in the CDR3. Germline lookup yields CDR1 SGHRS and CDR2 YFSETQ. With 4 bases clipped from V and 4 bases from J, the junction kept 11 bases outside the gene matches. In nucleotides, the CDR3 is TGCGCCAGCAGCAAGGGGACAGGGATTTTCTCCACTGAAGCTTTCTTT. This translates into CASSKGTGIFSTEAFF.

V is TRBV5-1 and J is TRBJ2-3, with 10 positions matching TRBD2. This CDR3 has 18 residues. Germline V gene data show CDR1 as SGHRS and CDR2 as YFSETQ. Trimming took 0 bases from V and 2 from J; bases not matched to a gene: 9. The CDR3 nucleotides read TGCGCCAGCAGCTTGGGAGAGACTAGCGGGTTAGACACAGATACGCAGTATTTT. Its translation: CASSLGETSGLDTDTQYF.

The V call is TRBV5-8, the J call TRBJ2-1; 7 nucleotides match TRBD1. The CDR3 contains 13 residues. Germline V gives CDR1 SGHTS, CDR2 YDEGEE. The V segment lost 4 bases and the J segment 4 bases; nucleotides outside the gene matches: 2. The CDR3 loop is CASSATGYNEQFF. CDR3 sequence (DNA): TGTGCCAGCAGCGCGACAGGGTACAATGAGCAGTTCTTC.

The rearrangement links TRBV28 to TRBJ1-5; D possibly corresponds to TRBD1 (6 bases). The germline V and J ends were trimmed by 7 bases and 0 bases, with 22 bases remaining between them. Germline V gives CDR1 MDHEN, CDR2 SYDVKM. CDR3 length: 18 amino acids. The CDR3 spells CASTPGTQGPYSNQPQHF. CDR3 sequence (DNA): TGTGCCAGCACCCCCGGGACCCAGGGGCCATATAGCAATCAGCCCCAGCATTTT.

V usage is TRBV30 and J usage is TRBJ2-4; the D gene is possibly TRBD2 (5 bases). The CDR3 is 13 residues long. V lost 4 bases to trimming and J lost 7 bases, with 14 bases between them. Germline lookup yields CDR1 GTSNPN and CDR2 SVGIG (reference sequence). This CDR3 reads CAWNVDLLNIQYF. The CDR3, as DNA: TGTGCCTGGAACGTGGACTTGTTGAACATTCAGTACTTC.

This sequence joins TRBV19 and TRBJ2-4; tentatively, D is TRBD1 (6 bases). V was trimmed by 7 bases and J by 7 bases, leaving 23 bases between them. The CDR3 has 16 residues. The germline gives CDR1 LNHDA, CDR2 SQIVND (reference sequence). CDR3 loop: CASTTVPGALGNIQYF. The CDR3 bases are TGTGCCAGTACCACGGTTCCAGGGGCCTTGGGTAACATTCAGTACTTC.

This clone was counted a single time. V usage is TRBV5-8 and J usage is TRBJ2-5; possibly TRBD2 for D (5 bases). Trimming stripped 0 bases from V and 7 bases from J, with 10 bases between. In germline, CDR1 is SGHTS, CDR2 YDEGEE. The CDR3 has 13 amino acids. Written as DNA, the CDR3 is TGTGCCAGCAGCTTGGGACGGGGATGGACCCAGTACTTC. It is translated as CASSLGRGWTQYF.

The CDR3 region is CASSLTGGGRGEAFF. The CDR3 DNA reads as TGTGCCAGCAGCTTAACCGGCGGGGGGCGCGGTGAAGCTTTCTTT. V and J are TRBV7-3 and TRBJ1-1, with a weak D call TRBD1 (6 bases). CDR1 and CDR2 from the germline V gene are SGHTA and FQGTGA. The CDR3 has 15 residues. The germline V and J ends were trimmed by 0 bases and 7 bases, with 15 bases remaining between them.

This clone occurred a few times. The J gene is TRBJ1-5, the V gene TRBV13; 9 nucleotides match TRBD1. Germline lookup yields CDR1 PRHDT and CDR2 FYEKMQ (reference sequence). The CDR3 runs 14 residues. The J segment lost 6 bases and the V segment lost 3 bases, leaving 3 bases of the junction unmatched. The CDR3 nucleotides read TGTGCCAGCAGCTTCGGACAGGGGATTCAGCCCCAGCATTTT. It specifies CASSFGQGIQPQHF.

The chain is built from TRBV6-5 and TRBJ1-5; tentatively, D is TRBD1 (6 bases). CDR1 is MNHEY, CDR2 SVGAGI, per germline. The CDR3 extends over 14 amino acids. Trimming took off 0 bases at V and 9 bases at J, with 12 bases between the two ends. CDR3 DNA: TGTGCCAGCAGTTACTCCAGGGGTCAAGGGCCCCAGCATTTT. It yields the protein CASSYSRGQGPQHF.

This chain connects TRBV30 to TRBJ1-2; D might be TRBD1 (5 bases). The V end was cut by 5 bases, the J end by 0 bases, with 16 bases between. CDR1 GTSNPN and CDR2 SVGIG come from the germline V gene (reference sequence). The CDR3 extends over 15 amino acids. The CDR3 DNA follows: TGTGCCTGGTCAGGGCCCTACACTTCTAACTATGGCTACACCTTC. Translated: CAWSGPYTSNYGYTF.